The 14 T cell receptor beta chains reported below all come from one sample, sequenced in a study of blood T cell repertoires in COVID-19. The table came from immunoSEQ multiplex PCR; TCRdb's copy has only in-frame clones and leaves some out. The table has about 260,000 clones, roughly 86% seen once; the top ten hold around 0.67%. The specimen sequenced was peripheral blood. The receptor set was obtained from a human donor in a cohort sampled during active COVID-19.

J is TRBJ2-1 and V is TRBV19; 7 nucleotides align to TRBD2. V dropped 4 bases and J dropped 9; count of bases not matched to a gene: 15. Germline CDR1 LNHDA, CDR2 SQIVND (reference sequence). The length of the CDR3 is 16 residues. CDR3 DNA sequence: TGTGCCAGTAGTACCCCCGGTGGGGAGGGCTACGGTGAGCAGTTCTTC. Residues: CASSTPGGEGYGEQFF.

This chain links TRBV5-4 with TRBJ1-5; tentatively, D is TRBD1 (5 bases). The CDR3 is made up of 15 amino acids. CDR1 is SGHNT and CDR2 is YYREEE in the germline V gene (reference sequence). The V and J ends lost 4 bases and 5 bases respectively, with 16 bases between them. CDR3 in DNA: TGTGCCAGCAGCCCGGGGGTCGGTGGTGATCAGCCCCAGCATTTT. This gives the protein CASSPGVGGDQPQHF.

This chain links TRBV5-4 with TRBJ2-6; D may be TRBD1 (6 bases). V was trimmed by 0 bases and J by 4 bases, leaving 23 bases between them. CDR1 is SGHNT and CDR2 is YYREEE in the germline V gene (reference sequence). The CDR3 sequence is 20 residues long. Written as DNA, the CDR3 is TGTGCCAGCAGCTTGGATTATGCAGGGGCCCACCTGAGCGGGGCCAACGTCCTGACTTTC. Translating it yields CASSLDYAGAHLSGANVLTF. Combining the CDR3 with reference TRBV5-4 and TRBJ2-6 gives the whole variable domain ETGVTQSPTHLIKTRGQQVTLRCSSQSGHNTVSWYQQALGQGPQFIFQYYREEENGRGNFPPRFSGLQFPNYSSELNVNALELDDSALYLCASSLDYAGAHLSGANVLTFGAGSRLTVL.

The chain employs TRBV7-9 and TRBJ2-3; 9 positions match TRBD2. Germline V lookup: CDR1 SEHNR, CDR2 FQNEAQ (reference sequence). This CDR3 has 16 amino acids. With V trimmed by 3 bases and J by 2 bases, 6 bases remained unmatched. The CDR3 here is CASSLGLAGLTDTQYF. The CDR3 nucleotides are TGTGCCAGCAGCTTGGGGCTAGCGGGACTCACAGATACGCAGTATTTT.

V and J are TRBV4-3 and TRBJ2-7, with 7 bases identical to TRBD2. The length of the CDR3 is 16 residues. Germline V gene data show CDR1 as LGHNA and CDR2 as YSLEER. J gave up 4 bases and V 2 bases, and 11 bases lay outside the gene matches. This CDR3 reads CASSQLAAPAQYEQYF. CDR3 coding DNA: TGCGCCAGCAGCCAACTAGCGGCCCCGGCCCAGTACGAGCAGTACTTC.

This chain links TRBV15 with TRBJ2-7; weak D call: TRBD2 (5 bases). Germline-derived CDR1 and CDR2 are LNHNV and YYDKDF (reference sequence). This CDR3 has 15 amino acids. V was pared by 1 base and J by 3 bases, with 13 bases between. For the CDR3, the DNA is TGTGCCACCAGCAGAGGAGGGCGTTTACTCTACGAGCAGTACTTC. Residues: CATSRGGRLLYEQYF.

The CDR3 protein is CASSWRDSDTQYF. DNA for the CDR3: TGTGCCAGCAGTTGGCGGGACTCTGATACGCAGTATTTT. This chain links TRBV6-6 with TRBJ2-3, with D tentatively TRBD2 (6 bases). Germline loops: CDR1 MNHNY, CDR2 SVGAGI (reference sequence). The CDR3 is 13 amino acids. Trimming took off 4 bases at V and 6 bases at J, with 11 bases between the two ends.

V usage is TRBV6-2 or TRBV6-3 and J usage is TRBJ2-6, with a possible D match to TRBD1 (5 bases). This CDR3 region has 17 residues. Germline CDR1 and CDR2: MNHEY and SVGEGT. The V and J ends lost 5 bases and 6 bases respectively, with 20 bases between them. The CDR3 nucleotides read TGTGCCAGCAGTCCAGAAGGGGCTTTGAGTATGGCCAACGTCCTGACTTTC. As protein: CASSPEGALSMANVLTF.

The chain joins TRBV12-2 to TRBJ1-3; the tabulated D call, TRBD1, remains unverified against the DNA. TRBV12-2 has pseudogene status. This CDR3 spans 15 amino acids. CDR3 region: CASRLSNNSGNTIYF. In DNA, the CDR3 is TGTGCAAGTCGCTTAAGTAACAACTCTGGAAACACCATATATTTT.

The genes are TRBV18 and TRBJ2-7; 11 bases fit TRBD1. CDR1 and CDR2 from the germline V gene are KGHSH and LQKENI. V shed 0 bases, J shed 4 bases, and the junction held 5 bases outside the gene matches. There are 16 residues in the CDR3. CDR3 DNA sequence: TGTGCCAGCTCACCACCGCCGGACAGGGGGCTTTACGAGCAGTACTTC. This gives the protein CASSPPPDRGLYEQYF.

The chain has TRBV7-2 and TRBJ1-2, with 7 bases aligning to TRBD1. There are 15 residues in the CDR3. With V trimmed by 5 bases and J by 4 bases, 10 bases remained unmatched. CDR1 is SGHTA and CDR2 is FQGNSA in the germline V gene. CDR3 DNA: TGTGCCAGCAGCCTTCGGCGGGGACAGAGCTATGGCTACACCTTC. It specifies CASSLRRGQSYGYTF.

The rearrangement joins TRBV3-1 (or the pseudogene TRBV3-2) to TRBJ2-7; tentative D call: TRBD2 (6 bases). The CDR3 is 14 residues long. In germline, CDR1 is LGHDT, CDR2 YNNKEL (reference sequence). V lost 4 bases and J lost 0, with 10 bases in between. CDR3 DNA sequence: TGTGCCAGCAGCCTTTACGGGAGCTCCTACGAGCAGTACTTC. As protein: CASSLYGSSYEQYF.

The chain links TRBV2 to TRBJ2-7; 7 bases are shared with TRBD1. The germline CDR1 and CDR2 sequences are SNHLY and FYNNEI. The J segment lost 3 bases and the V segment lost 5 bases, leaving 1 base of the junction unmatched. CDR3 size: 12 residues. The CDR3 sequence: CASSWDSYEQYF. CDR3 sequence (DNA): TGTGCCAGCAGTTGGGACAGCTACGAGCAGTACTTC. The whole variable domain, filled in from reference TRBV2 and TRBJ2-7, reads EPEVTQTPSHQVTQMGQEVILRCVPISNHLYFYWYRQILGQKVEFLVSFYNNEISEKSEIFDDQFSVERPDGSNFTLKIRSTKLEDSAMYFCASSWDSYEQYFGPGTRLTVT.

This clone appeared a single time. The gene calls are TRBV6-5 and TRBJ1-1, with D possibly being TRBD1 (6 bases). There are 16 residues in the CDR3. Trimming removed 2 bases from V and 0 bases from J, with 13 bases in between. Germline loops: CDR1 MNHEY, CDR2 SVGAGI. This CDR3 is CASSYGTGPMNTEAFF. In DNA form, the CDR3 reads TGTGCCAGCAGTTACGGTACAGGGCCCATGAACACTGAAGCTTTCTTT.